The table lists the clone carrying this TCR beta chain with a few counts. The antigen remains unidentified. The data were taken from a study of identical twins. General study results and limits: The study based its conclusions on cross-sectional statistical analysis and did not follow the same donors. Potential partial confounding of zero-insertion analyses by invariant MAIT and iNKT cells was noted.

Each CDR3 protein gets one entry after TCRdb re-called the 5' RACE reads with MiXCR. The data show roughly 350,000 distinct CDR3 sequences, roughly 12% seen once. This same sample was also part of a study on yellow fever vaccine responses in identical twins.

Input material: CD8+ T cells sorted from blood. This TCR was recovered from a woman aged 18 to 35 in good health.

The CDR3 protein is CASSFRGRGEQFF. In DNA, the CDR3 is TGTGCCAGCAGTTTCCGGGGACGGGGAGAGCAGTTCTTC. The chain links TRBV27 to TRBJ2-1, with D perhaps given as TRBD1 or TRBD2 (5 bases each). Deletions cut 3 bases from V and 10 bases from J, with 13 bases between. The CDR3 has 13 residues. Germline lookup yields CDR1 MNHEY and CDR2 SMNVEV (reference sequence).